The 11 T cell receptor beta chains below were found in one sample sequenced in a study of monozygotic twins with inflammatory bowel disease. TCRdb reprocessed the 5' RACE reads and reports one entry per CDR3 protein, with no DNA. The sample includes around 380,000 distinct CDR3 sequences. The sample taken for sequencing was blood. The receptors here all came from a human donor with ulcerative colitis or Crohn's disease, or a healthy co-twin of an affected twin (not recorded which).

This chain links TRBV20-1 with TRBJ1-6. Germline loops: CDR1 DFQATT, CDR2 SNEGSKA (reference sequence). The CDR3 is 14 amino acids. CDR3 loop: CSARRRVLNSPLHF.

This chain uses TRBV7-9 with TRBJ2-5. The V gene's germline CDR1 is SEHNR and CDR2 FQNEAQ (reference sequence). The CDR3 consists of 13 residues. This chain's CDR3 is CASSSYNQETQYF. Variable domain in full (rest from reference TRBV7-9 and TRBJ2-5): DTGVSQNPRHKITKRGQNVTFRCDPISEHNRLYWYRQTLGQGPEFLTYFQNEAQLEKSRLLSDRFSAERPKGSFSTLEIQRTEQGDSAMYLCASSSYNQETQYFGPGTRLLVL.

The V call is TRBV7-9, the J call TRBJ1-4; there is no DNA to check the TCRdb D call of TRBD1. The CDR3 extends over 17 amino acids. The germline gives CDR1 SEHNR, CDR2 FQNEAQ (reference sequence). The CDR3 protein is CASSLFEPTGWNEKLFF.

The chain couples TRBV30 to TRBJ2-7; TCRdb's D call of TRBD2 is untestable without DNA. CDR3 length equals 11 residues. Germline V gene data show CDR1 as GTSNPN and CDR2 as SVGIG (reference sequence). CDR3 loop: CAAQAPYEQYF.

This rearrangement joins TRBV12-3 or TRBV12-4 to TRBJ2-7; as DNA is missing, the TRBD1 call by TCRdb cannot be tested. This CDR3 spans 13 amino acids. This CDR3 reads CASSFWGTPREYF.

The V and J genes are TRBV5-4 and TRBJ2-7; as DNA is missing, the TRBD2 call by TCRdb cannot be tested. Per germline, CDR1 SGHNT and CDR2 YYREEE (reference sequence). This CDR3 is built from 14 residues. CDR3 sequence: CASSLGTSAYEQYF.

V usage is TRBV5-1 and J usage is TRBJ2-7. The CDR3 covers 14 residues. CDR1 and CDR2 from the germline V gene are SGHRS and YFSETQ. The chain's CDR3 is CASSLGRGFNEQYF. The full variable domain, rest sourced from reference TRBV5-1 and TRBJ2-7, is KAGVTQTPRYLIKTRGQQVTLSCSPISGHRSVSWYQQTPGQGLQFLFEYFSETQRNKGNFPGRFSGRQFSNSRSEMNVSTLELGDSALYLCASSLGRGFNEQYFGPGTRLTVT.

This CDR3 reads CASSLSPGNNEQFF. The chain employs TRBV5-1 and TRBJ2-1; with no DNA, the TCRdb D assignment of TRBD1 cannot be verified. This CDR3 region has 14 residues. From germline, CDR1 is SGHRS and CDR2 YFSETQ. Full variable domain (outside the CDR3, taken from reference TRBV5-1 and TRBJ2-1): KAGVTQTPRYLIKTRGQQVTLSCSPISGHRSVSWYQQTPGQGLQFLFEYFSETQRNKGNFPGRFSGRQFSNSRSEMNVSTLELGDSALYLCASSLSPGNNEQFFGPGTRLTVL.

V usage is TRBV7-2 and J usage is TRBJ2-2; lacking DNA, the TRBD1 call made by TCRdb goes unchecked. The germline V gene has CDR1 SGHTA and CDR2 FQGNSA. The CDR3 extends over 16 amino acids. The CDR3: CASSLALAGAAGELFF.

The J gene is TRBJ1-5, the V gene TRBV7-2. The CDR3 has 13 residues. Germline V gene sequence: CDR1 SGHTA, CDR2 FQGNSA. The CDR3 loop reads CASSLLYNQPQHF.

The CDR3 is CASSMLGSYEQYF. V is TRBV19 and J is TRBJ2-7. Germline CDR1 is LNHDA and CDR2 is SQIVND (reference sequence). This CDR3 has 13 amino acids. The whole variable domain, filled in from reference TRBV19 and TRBJ2-7, reads DGGITQSPKYLFRKEGQNVTLSCEQNLNHDAMYWYRQDPGQGLRLIYYSQIVNDFQKGDIAEGYSVSREKKESFPLTVTSAQKNPTAFYLCASSMLGSYEQYFGPGTRLTVT.